What follows describes a single T cell receptor beta chain. Its antigen is unknown. With V trimmed by 3 bases and J by 8 bases, 6 bases remained unmatched. In germline, CDR1 is LGHDT, CDR2 YNNKEL (reference sequence). There are 14 residues in the CDR3. The unexposed donors gave CD4+ T cells in about 2011-2019, prior to COVID-19. CD4+ T cells were isolated from the cells after around 10 days of culture. Testing used SARS-CoV-2 S/N and four cold-coronavirus spikes on unexposed-donor CD4+ T cells, cells permitting. This record comes from a study of CD4 T cells in relation to SARS-CoV-2 and coronaviruses. Study details: TCR beta CDR3s were sequenced after approximately ten-day antigen culture of PBMCs.

Only in-frame clones appear in the TCRdb table, and some are missing; sequencing was by immunoSEQ multiplex PCR. The data show about 24,000 clones, about 80% seen once. The sequence came from a human donor in good health. Sample: CD4+ T cells from PBMCs, cultured in vitro. The chain combines TRBV3-1 (or the pseudogene TRBV3-2) with TRBJ2-1; 8 nucleotides align to TRBD2. The CDR3 sequence is CASSHRTSWDEQFF. CDR3 in DNA: TGTGCCAGCAGCCATAGGACTAGCTGGGATGAGCAGTTCTTC.